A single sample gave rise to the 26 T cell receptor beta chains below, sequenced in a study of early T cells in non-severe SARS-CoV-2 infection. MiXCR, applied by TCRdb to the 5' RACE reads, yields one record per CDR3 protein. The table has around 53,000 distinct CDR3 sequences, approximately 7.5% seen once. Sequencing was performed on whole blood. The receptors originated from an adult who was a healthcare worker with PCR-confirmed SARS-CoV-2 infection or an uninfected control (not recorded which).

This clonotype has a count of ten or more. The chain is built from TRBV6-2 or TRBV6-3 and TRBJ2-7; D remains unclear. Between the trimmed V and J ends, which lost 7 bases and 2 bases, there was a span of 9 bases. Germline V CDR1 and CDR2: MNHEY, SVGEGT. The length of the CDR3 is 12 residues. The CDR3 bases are TGTGCCAGCAAGACAACCCCCTACGAGCAGTACTTC. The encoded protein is CASKTTPYEQYF.

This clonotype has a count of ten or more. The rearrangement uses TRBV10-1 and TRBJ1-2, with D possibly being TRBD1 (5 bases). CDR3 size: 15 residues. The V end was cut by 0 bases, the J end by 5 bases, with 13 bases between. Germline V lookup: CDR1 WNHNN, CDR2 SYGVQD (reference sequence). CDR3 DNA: TGCGCCAGCAGTGAGTCCAGGGTATCCAATTATGGCTACACCTTC. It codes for CASSESRVSNYGYTF.

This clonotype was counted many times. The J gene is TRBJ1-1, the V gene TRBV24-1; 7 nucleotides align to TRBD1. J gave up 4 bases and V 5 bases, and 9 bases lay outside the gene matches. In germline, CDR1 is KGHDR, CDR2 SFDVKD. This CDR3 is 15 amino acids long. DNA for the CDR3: TGTGCCACCAGTGGGCGACAGGGTTTGAGCACTGAAGCTTTCTTT. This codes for CATSGRQGLSTEAFF.

This chain's CDR3 is CSASWSGAETQYF. The CDR3, as DNA: TGCAGTGCTAGTTGGTCGGGGGCAGAGACCCAGTACTTC. The V call is TRBV20-1, the J call TRBJ2-5, with D perhaps given as TRBD1 or TRBD2 (6 bases each). Between the trimmed V and J ends, which lost 3 bases and 4 bases, there was a span of 12 bases. The CDR3 extends over 13 amino acids. Germline V lookup: CDR1 DFQATT, CDR2 SNEGSKA (reference sequence).

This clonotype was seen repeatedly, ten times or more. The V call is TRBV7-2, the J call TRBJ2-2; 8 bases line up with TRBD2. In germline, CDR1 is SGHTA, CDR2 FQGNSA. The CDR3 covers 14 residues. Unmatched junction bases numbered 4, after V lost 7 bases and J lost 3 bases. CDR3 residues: CASKGTRDTGELFF. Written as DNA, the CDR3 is TGTGCCAGCAAAGGGACTAGGGACACCGGGGAGCTGTTTTTT. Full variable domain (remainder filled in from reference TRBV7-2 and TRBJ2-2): GAGVSQSPSNKVTEKGKDVELRCDPISGHTALYWYRQSLGQGLEFLIYFQGNSAPDKSGLPSDRFSAERTGGSVSTLTIQRTQQEDSAVYLCASKGTRDTGELFFGEGSRLTVL.

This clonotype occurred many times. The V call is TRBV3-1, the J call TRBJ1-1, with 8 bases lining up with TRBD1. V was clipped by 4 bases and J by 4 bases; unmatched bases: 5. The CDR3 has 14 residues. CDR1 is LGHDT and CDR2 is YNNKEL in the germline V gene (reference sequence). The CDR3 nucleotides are TGTGCCAGCAGCCGACAGGGGCGGGCCACTGAAGCTTTCTTT. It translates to CASSRQGRATEAFF. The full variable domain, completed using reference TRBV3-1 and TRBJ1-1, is DTAVSQTPKYLVTQMGNDKSIKCEQNLGHDTMYWYKQDSKKFLKIMFSYNNKELIINETVPNRFSPKSPDKAHLNLHINSLELGDSAVYFCASSRQGRATEAFFGQGTRLTVV.

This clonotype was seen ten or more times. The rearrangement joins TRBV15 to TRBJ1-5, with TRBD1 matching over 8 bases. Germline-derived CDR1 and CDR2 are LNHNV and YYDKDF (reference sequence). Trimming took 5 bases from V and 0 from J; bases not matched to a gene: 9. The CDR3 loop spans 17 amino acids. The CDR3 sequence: CATSSPGTGFSNQPQHF. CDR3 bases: TGTGCCACCAGCTCTCCCGGGACAGGATTTAGCAATCAGCCCCAGCATTTT.

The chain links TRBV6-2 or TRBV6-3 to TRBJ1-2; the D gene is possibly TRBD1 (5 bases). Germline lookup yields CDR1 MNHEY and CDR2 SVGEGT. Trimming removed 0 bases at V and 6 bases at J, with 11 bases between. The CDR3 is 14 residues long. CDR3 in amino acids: CASSYSPGTHGYTF. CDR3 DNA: TGTGCCAGCAGTTACTCCCCAGGGACGCATGGCTACACCTTC.

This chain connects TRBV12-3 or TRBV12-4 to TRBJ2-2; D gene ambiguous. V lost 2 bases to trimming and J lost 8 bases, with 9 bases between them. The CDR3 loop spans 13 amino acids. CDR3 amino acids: CASSLIEAGELFF. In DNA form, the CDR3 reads TGTGCCAGCAGTTTAATAGAGGCTGGGGAGCTGTTTTTT.

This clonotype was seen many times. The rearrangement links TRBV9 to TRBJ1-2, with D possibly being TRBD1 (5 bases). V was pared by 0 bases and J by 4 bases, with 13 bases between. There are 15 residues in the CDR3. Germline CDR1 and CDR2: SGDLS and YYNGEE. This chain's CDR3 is CASSVVAGYSYGYTF. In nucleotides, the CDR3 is TGTGCCAGCAGCGTAGTCGCAGGGTACAGCTATGGCTACACCTTC.

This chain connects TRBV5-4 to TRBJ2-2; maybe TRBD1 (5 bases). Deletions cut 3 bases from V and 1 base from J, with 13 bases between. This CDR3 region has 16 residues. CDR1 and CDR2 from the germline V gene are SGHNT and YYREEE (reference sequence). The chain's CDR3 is CASSSDNRWNTGELFF. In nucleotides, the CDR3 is TGTGCCAGCAGCTCGGACAACAGATGGAACACCGGGGAGCTGTTTTTT.

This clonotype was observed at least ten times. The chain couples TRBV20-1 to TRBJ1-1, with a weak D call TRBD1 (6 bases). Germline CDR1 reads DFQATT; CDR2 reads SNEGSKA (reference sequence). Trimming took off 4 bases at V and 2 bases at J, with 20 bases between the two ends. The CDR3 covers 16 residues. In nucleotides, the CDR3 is TGCAGTGCTAAAACAGGGTTTCTACTGGGAAACACTGAAGCTTTCTTT. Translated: CSAKTGFLLGNTEAFF.

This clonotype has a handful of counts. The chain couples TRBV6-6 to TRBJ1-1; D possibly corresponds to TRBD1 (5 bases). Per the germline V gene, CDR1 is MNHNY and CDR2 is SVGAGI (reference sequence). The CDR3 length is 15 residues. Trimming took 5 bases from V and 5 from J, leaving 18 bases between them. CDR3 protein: CASSPDGGGRTEAFF. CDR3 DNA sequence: TGTGCCAGCAGTCCCGATGGGGGGGGTCGGACTGAAGCTTTCTTT.

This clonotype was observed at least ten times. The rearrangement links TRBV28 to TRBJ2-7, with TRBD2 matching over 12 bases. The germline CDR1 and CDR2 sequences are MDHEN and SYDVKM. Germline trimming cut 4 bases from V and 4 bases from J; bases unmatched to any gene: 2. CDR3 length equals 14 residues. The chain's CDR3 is CASSWTSGAYEQYF. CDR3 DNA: TGTGCCAGCAGTTGGACTAGCGGGGCTTACGAGCAGTACTTC. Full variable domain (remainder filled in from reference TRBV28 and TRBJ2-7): DVKVTQSSRYLVKRTGEKVFLECVQDMDHENMFWYRQDPGLGLRLIYFSYDVKMKEKGDIPEGYSVSREKKERFSLILESASTNQTSMYLCASSWTSGAYEQYFGPGTRLTVT.

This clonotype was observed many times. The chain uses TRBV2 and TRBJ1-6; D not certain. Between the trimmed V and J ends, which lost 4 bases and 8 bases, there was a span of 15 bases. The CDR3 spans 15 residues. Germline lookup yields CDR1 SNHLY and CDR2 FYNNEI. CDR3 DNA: TGTGCCAGCAGTGCCCGGTCCGGCGGTGATTCACCCCTCCACTTT. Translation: CASSARSGGDSPLHF.

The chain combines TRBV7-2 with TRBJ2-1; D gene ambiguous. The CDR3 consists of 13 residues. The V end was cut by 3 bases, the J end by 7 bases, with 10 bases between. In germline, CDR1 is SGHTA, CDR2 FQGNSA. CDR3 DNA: TGTGCCAGCAGCTTCGCCCTCAGGAATGAGCAGTTCTTC. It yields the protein CASSFALRNEQFF.

The chain's CDR3 is CASSVLAMNTEAFF. The CDR3 coding sequence is TGTGCCAGCAGTGTCCTAGCTATGAACACTGAAGCTTTCTTT. The V and J genes are TRBV2 and TRBJ1-1; D unclear. Germline loops: CDR1 SNHLY, CDR2 FYNNEI. This CDR3 has 14 amino acids. V lost 4 bases, J lost 0 bases, and 9 bases lay in between.

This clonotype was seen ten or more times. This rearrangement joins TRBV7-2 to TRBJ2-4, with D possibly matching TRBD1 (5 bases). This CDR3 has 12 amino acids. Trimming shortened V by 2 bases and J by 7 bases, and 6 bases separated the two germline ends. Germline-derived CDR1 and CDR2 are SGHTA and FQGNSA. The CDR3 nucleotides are TGTGCCAGCAGCTTATCAGGGAACATTCAGTACTTC. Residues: CASSLSGNIQYF.

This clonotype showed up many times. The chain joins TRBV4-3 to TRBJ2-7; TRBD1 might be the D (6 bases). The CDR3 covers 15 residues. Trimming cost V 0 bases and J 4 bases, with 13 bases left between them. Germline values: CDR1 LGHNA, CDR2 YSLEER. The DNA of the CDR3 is TGCGCCAGCAGCCAAGAATTGCAGGGGCAATACGAGCAGTACTTC. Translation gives CASSQELQGQYEQYF.

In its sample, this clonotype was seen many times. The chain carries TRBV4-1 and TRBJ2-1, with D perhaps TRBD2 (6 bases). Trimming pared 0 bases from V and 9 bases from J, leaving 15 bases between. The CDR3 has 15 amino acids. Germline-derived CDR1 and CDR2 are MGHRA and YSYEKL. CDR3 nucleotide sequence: TGCGCCAGCAGCCAAGAAGGTGGGGGGTTCAGTGAGCAGTTCTTC. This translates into CASSQEGGGFSEQFF.

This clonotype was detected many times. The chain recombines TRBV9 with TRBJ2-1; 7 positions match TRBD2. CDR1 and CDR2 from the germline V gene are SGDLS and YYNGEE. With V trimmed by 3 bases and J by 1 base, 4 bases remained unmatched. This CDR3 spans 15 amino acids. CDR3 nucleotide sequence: TGTGCCAGCAGCGCCAGCGGGGTATCCTACAATGAGCAGTTCTTC. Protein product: CASSASGVSYNEQFF.

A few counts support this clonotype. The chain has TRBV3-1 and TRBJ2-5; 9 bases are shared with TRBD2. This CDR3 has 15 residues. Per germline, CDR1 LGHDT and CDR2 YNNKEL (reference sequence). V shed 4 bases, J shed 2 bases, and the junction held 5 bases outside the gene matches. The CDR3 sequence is CASSLGTSLQETQYF. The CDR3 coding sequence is TGTGCCAGCAGCCTGGGGACTAGCCTACAAGAGACCCAGTACTTC.

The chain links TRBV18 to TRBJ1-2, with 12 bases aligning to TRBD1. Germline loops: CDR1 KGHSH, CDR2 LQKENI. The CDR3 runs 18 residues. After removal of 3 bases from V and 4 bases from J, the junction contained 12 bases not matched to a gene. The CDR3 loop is CASSPPGQGARNLYGYTF. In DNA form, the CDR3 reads TGTGCCAGCTCACCCCCGGGACAGGGGGCGCGGAATCTCTATGGCTACACCTTC.

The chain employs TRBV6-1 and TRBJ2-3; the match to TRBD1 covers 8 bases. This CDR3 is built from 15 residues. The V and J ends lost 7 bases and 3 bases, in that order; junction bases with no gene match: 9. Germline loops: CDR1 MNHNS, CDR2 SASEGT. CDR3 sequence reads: CASIKGQGATDTQYF. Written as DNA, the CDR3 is TGTGCCAGCATCAAAGGACAGGGAGCTACAGATACGCAGTATTTT.

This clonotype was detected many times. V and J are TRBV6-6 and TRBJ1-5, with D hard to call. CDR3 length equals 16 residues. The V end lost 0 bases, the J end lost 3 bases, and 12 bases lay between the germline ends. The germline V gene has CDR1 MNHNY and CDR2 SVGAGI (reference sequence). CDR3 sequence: CASSYSDLQLNQPQHF. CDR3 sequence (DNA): TGTGCCAGCAGTTACTCGGATTTACAGCTCAATCAGCCCCAGCATTTT.

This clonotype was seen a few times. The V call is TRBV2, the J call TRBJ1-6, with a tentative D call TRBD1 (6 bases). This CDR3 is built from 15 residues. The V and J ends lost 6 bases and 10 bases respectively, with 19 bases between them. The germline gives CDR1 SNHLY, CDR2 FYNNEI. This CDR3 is CASRRTDHYWSPLHF. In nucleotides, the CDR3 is TGTGCCAGCAGGAGGACAGATCACTATTGGTCACCCCTCCACTTT.